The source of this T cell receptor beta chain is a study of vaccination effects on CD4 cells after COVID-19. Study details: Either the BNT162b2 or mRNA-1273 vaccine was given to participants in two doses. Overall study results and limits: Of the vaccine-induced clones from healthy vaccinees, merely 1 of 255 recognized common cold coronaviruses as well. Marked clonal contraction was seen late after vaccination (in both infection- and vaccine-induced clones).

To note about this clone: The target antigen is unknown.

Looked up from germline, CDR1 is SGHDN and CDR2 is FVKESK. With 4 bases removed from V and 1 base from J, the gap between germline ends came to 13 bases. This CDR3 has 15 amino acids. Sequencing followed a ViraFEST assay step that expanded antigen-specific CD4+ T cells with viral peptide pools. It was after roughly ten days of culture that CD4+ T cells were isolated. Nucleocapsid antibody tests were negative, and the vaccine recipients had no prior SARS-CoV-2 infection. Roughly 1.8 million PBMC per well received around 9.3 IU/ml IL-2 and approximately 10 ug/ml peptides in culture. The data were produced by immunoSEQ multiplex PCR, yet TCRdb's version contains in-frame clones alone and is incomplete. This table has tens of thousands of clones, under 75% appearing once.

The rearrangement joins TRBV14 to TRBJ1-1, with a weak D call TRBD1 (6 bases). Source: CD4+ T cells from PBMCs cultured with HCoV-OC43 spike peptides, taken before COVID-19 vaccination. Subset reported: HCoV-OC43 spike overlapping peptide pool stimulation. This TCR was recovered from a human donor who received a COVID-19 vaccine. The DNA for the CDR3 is TGTGCCAGCAGCCCGGCGATGGGGGCGAACACTGAAGCTTTCTTT. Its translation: CASSPAMGANTEAFF.